The source of this TCR beta chain is a study of T cell responses to AZD1222 COVID-19 vaccine. Data came from immunoSEQ multiplex PCR; TCRdb stores just in-frame clones and leaves some out. The repertoire consists of roughly 150,000 clones, with around 91% occurring once and the leading ten covering about 6.9%. The CDR3 spans 15 residues. Germline loops: CDR1 SGHTA, CDR2 FQGTGA. V lost 4 bases and J 4 bases, leaving 13 bases between the germline ends. Here the sequenced sample was peripheral blood, taken on day 0 of AZD1222 vaccination. This TCR came from an adult in good health. This chain connects TRBV7-3 to TRBJ2-2; D is undetermined. CDR3 coding DNA: TGTGCCAGCAGCTCCTCACAGAGGATCACCGGGGAGCTGTTTTTT. Translated: CASSSSQRITGELFF.